A single sample gave rise to the 8 T cell receptor beta chains below, sequenced in a study of PD-L1 blockade in urothelial cancer. Generated by immunoSEQ multiplex PCR, the TCRdb table keeps only in-frame clones and is missing some. Here the sample spans 100,000 to 150,000 clones, roughly 83% being singletons. Time point: peripheral blood 6 weeks after treatment start. The sequences come from PBMCs, collected around atezolizumab (anti-PD-L1) treatment. The receptor set was obtained from a man over 45 with urothelial cancer.

V and J are TRBV5-4 and TRBJ2-3; 7 bases agree with TRBD2. J was trimmed by 2 bases and V by 7 bases; bases with no gene match: 7. CDR1 SGHNT and CDR2 YYREEE come from the germline V gene (reference sequence). The CDR3 has 14 amino acids. The CDR3 loop reads CASHQAGLTDTQYF. For the CDR3, the DNA is TGTGCCAGCCATCAAGCGGGACTCACAGATACGCAGTATTTT.

The chain has TRBV15 and TRBJ2-7; 11 bases are shared with TRBD2. Germline values: CDR1 LNHNV, CDR2 YYDKDF (reference sequence). The CDR3 consists of 15 residues. Trimming at V came to 1 base and at J to 3 bases, leaving 2 bases not matched to a gene. CDR3: CATSRALAGGYEQYF. The CDR3 nucleotides are TGTGCCACCAGCAGAGCTCTAGCGGGGGGCTACGAGCAGTACTTC.

The chain uses TRBV28 and TRBJ2-2; 7 bases map to TRBD1. Germline CDR1 MDHEN, CDR2 SYDVKM. After removal of 6 bases from V and 1 base from J, the junction contained 8 bases not matched to a gene. The CDR3 contains 16 residues. DNA for the CDR3: TGTGCCAGCAGATCCGACAGGGTTCGGAACACCGGGGAGCTGTTTTTT. Translating it yields CASRSDRVRNTGELFF.

The V and J genes are TRBV7-6 and TRBJ2-6; TRBD1 aligns across 10 bases. V shed 5 bases and J 2 bases; nucleotides not matched to a gene: 9. There are 18 residues in the CDR3. Germline V gene sequence: CDR1 SGHVS, CDR2 FNYEAQ. Written as DNA, the CDR3 is TGTGCCAGCAGCCCAATTCCCGGGACAGGGGCTGGGGCCAACGTCCTGACTTTC. Protein: CASSPIPGTGAGANVLTF.

V gene TRBV4-2 combines with J gene TRBJ2-7; 10 bases are a match to TRBD2. Losses at the gene ends were 0 bases for V and 2 bases for J; bases not matched to a gene: 1. The CDR3 is 15 amino acids. Germline values: CDR1 LGHNA, CDR2 YNFKEQ. CDR3 sequence: CASSQDLAGAYEQYF. DNA for the CDR3: TGTGCCAGCAGCCAAGATCTAGCGGGAGCCTACGAGCAGTACTTC.

The CDR3 region has the DNA TGTGCCAGCAGTGAAGCCGAAACCGGGACAGCTAATTCACCCCTCCACTTT. Translated: CASSEAETGTANSPLHF. The V and J genes are TRBV6-1 and TRBJ1-6; 7 nucleotides align to TRBD1. Trimming cost V 0 bases and J 6 bases; bases outside gene matches: 8. The CDR3 covers 17 residues. Germline V CDR1 and CDR2: MNHNS, SASEGT.

A single count supports this clone. The V call is TRBV18, the J call TRBJ2-3; no firm D call. The CDR3 extends over 11 amino acids. Germline-derived CDR1 and CDR2 are KGHSH and LQKENI. Trimming stripped 7 bases from V and 2 bases from J, with 4 bases between. CDR3 in DNA: TGTGCCAGCTATAACACAGATACGCAGTATTTT. This sequence encodes CASYNTDTQYF. Full variable domain (remainder filled in from reference TRBV18 and TRBJ2-3): NAGVMQNPRHLVRRRGQEARLRCSPMKGHSHVYWYRQLPEEGLKFMVYLQKENIIDESGMPKERFSAEFPKEGPSILRIQQVVRGDSAAYFCASYNTDTQYFGPGTRLTVL.

The chain couples TRBV5-6 to TRBJ2-2; D might be TRBD2 (6 bases). V lost 1 base, J lost 4 bases, and 8 bases lay in between. Germline lookup yields CDR1 SGHDT and CDR2 YYEEEE. This CDR3 has 14 residues. CDR3 sequence: CASSLWGGTGELFF. The CDR3 DNA sequence: TGTGCCAGCAGCTTGTGGGGAGGCACCGGGGAGCTGTTTTTT.